The rows below give T cell receptor beta chains drawn from one sample of a study of monozygotic twins with inflammatory bowel disease. TCRdb reprocessed the 5' RACE reads, with one entry per CDR3 protein and no DNA. The sample data list roughly 170,000 distinct CDR3 sequences. Specimen: blood. These receptors all come from a human donor with ulcerative colitis or Crohn's disease, or a healthy co-twin of an affected twin (not recorded which). Both conserved end residues are part of each CDR3.

V	length	J	CDR3
TRBV19	12	TRBJ1-5	CASAKPTGQQHF
TRBV6-6	13	TRBJ2-7	CASSYRPAYEQYF
TRBV18	14	TRBJ2-7	CASSPPGSRNEQYF
TRBV9	12	TRBJ1-6	CASRDRGSPLHF
TRBV20-1	15	TRBJ2-5	CSARAFGTAKETQYF
TRBV4-3	15	TRBJ1-6	CASSQYRDRNSPLHF
TRBV20-1	14	TRBJ2-2	CSALAGGNTGELFF
TRBV5-4	15	TRBJ2-1	CASSLGAGGGNEQFF
TRBV12-3/TRBV12-4	15	TRBJ2-4	CASTIGGIAKNIQYF
TRBV30	12	TRBJ2-5	CAWSVRVETQYF
TRBV7-2	15	TRBJ2-3	CASSLTSGGADTQYF
TRBV5-1	13	TRBJ2-7	CASSFEGMGEQYF
TRBV30	15	TRBJ1-4	CAWKDRAATNEKLFF
TRBV5-1	14	TRBJ2-7	CASSSGTEAYEQYF
TRBV28	14	TRBJ1-1	CASSFQTGNTEAFF
TRBV19	13	TRBJ2-1	CASSTRDGNEQFF
TRBV7-2	13	TRBJ2-1	CASRGTIPNEQFF
TRBV19	14	TRBJ2-7	CASSRDRLAYEQYF
TRBV5-5	16	TRBJ2-2	CASSLVGRSNTGELFF
TRBV27	14	TRBJ2-5	CASRLTYSQETQYF
TRBV20-1	12	TRBJ2-1	CSALREYNEQFF
TRBV10-3	16	TRBJ2-1	CAISEFRDRAYNEQFF